The 2 T cell receptor beta chains below come from one sample, sequenced in a study of regulatory T cells in long-lasting Graves disease. Building of the TCR beta libraries involved iRepertoire HTBI primers and Arm-PCR of CDR3 regions. Using its own MiXCR run on the multiplex PCR reads, TCRdb lists one record per CDR3 protein. This table has 500,000 or so distinct CDR3 sequences, about 16% appearing once. As to time point: newly diagnosed GD, antithyroid drugs for less than 3 months. There was RNA extracted from PBMCs, and the TCR library was made from it. These data were also reused for a study on T cells in Graves' hyperthyroidism and ophthalmopathy.

Sequenced material: peripheral blood mononuclear cells (PBMCs), taken at new diagnosis, from a patient treated with antithyroid drugs. The receptors come from a middle-aged man with Graves disease.

The genes are TRBV28 and TRBJ1-5, with 9 nucleotides matching TRBD1. The CDR3 runs 13 residues. Germline V lookup: CDR1 MDHEN, CDR2 SYDVKM. The V gene end was trimmed by 7 bases and the J gene end by 6 bases; junction bases not matched to a gene: 4. Here the CDR3 reads CASTDRGGQPQHF. The CDR3 DNA reads as TGTGCCAGCACTGACAGGGGGGGTCAGCCCCAGCATTTT.

This clonotype was detected many times. The gene calls are TRBV2 and TRBJ1-5; TRBD1 matches at 7 bases. After removal of 2 bases from V and 5 bases from J, the junction contained 0 bases not matched to a gene. Germline V gene data show CDR1 as SNHLY and CDR2 as FYNNEI. The CDR3 totals 13 residues. DNA of the CDR3: TGTGCCAGCAGTGAACAGGGGGATCAGCCCCAGCATTTT. This encodes CASSEQGDQPQHF. Drawing the rest from reference TRBV2 and TRBJ1-5, the complete variable domain is EPEVTQTPSHQVTQMGQEVILRCVPISNHLYFYWYRQILGQKVEFLVSFYNNEISEKSEIFDDQFSVERPDGSNFTLKIRSTKLEDSAMYFCASSEQGDQPQHFGDGTRLSIL.